Below are 25 T cell receptor beta chains sequenced from a single sample in a study of blood T cell repertoires in COVID-19. Using immunoSEQ multiplex PCR, the repertoire was profiled, and TCRdb retains in-frame clones only, with some absent. The sample includes roughly 200,000 clones, around four fifths of them seen just once. The sequenced sample consisted of peripheral blood. These receptors were obtained from an elderly woman with active or convalescent COVID-19.

The chain couples TRBV2 to TRBJ2-5, with 11 bases aligning to TRBD1. The trim removed 7 bases at V and 5 bases at J, leaving 12 bases unmatched. This CDR3 spans 16 amino acids. Germline V lookup: CDR1 SNHLY, CDR2 FYNNEI. The CDR3 coding sequence is TGTGCCAGCACGACACCGGGACAGGGGGTTTGGGAGACCCAGTACTTC. This translates into CASTTPGQGVWETQYF.

The rearrangement uses TRBV30 and TRBJ1-3, with no clear D. The CDR3 is 16 amino acids. CDR1 and CDR2 (germline): GTSNPN, SVGIG (reference sequence). V lost 4 bases and J lost 0, with 16 bases in between. CDR3 nucleotides: TGTGCCTGGACTCTCGGAGGCTCATTCTCTGGAAACACCATATATTTT. Amino acids: CAWTLGGSFSGNTIYF.

This clone turned up a few times. The J gene is TRBJ1-1, the V gene TRBV5-4; D may be TRBD1 (5 bases). CDR1 and CDR2 from the germline V gene are SGHNT and YYREEE (reference sequence). The CDR3 has 14 amino acids. Deletions cut 2 bases from V and 1 base from J, with 9 bases between. CDR3 amino acids: CASSLRRGNTEAFF. The CDR3 bases are TGTGCCAGCAGCTTACGGAGGGGGAACACTGAAGCTTTCTTT. Together with reference TRBV5-4 and TRBJ1-1, the CDR3 gives the full variable domain: ETGVTQSPTHLIKTRGQQVTLRCSSQSGHNTVSWYQQALGQGPQFIFQYYREEENGRGNFPPRFSGLQFPNYSSELNVNALELDDSALYLCASSLRRGNTEAFFGQGTRLTVV.

The J gene is TRBJ2-5, the V gene TRBV10-3; TRBD2 matches at 9 bases. The CDR3 extends over 15 amino acids. Germline CDR1 and CDR2: ENHRY and SYGVKD. With 1 base clipped from V and 5 bases from J, the junction kept 5 bases outside the gene matches. The CDR3 DNA follows: TGTGCCATCAGTGAGTTTCTAGCGGGGACTGAGACCCAGTACTTC. Translating gives CAISEFLAGTETQYF.

The V gene is TRBV30, the J gene TRBJ1-2; 9 bases are shared with TRBD1. The CDR3 extends over 14 amino acids. Germline trimming cut 1 base from V and 8 bases from J; bases unmatched to any gene: 8. Germline CDR1 and CDR2: GTSNPN and SVGIG (reference sequence). CDR3 protein: CAWSGRQGEMGYTF. CDR3 sequence (DNA): TGTGCCTGGAGTGGCCGACAGGGGGAAATGGGCTACACCTTC.

V usage is TRBV7-3 and J usage is TRBJ2-1, with a weak D call TRBD2 (5 bases). The CDR3 loop spans 15 amino acids. CDR1 SGHTA and CDR2 FQGTGA come from the germline V gene. V lost 5 bases, J lost 4 bases, and 15 bases lay in between. This CDR3 is CASSQTSGGYNEQFF. Written as DNA, the CDR3 is TGTGCCAGCAGCCAAACTAGTGGTGGTTACAATGAGCAGTTCTTC.

V usage is TRBV25-1 and J usage is TRBJ2-7; D may be TRBD2 (6 bases). Germline CDR1 is MGHDK and CDR2 is SYGVNS. This CDR3 comprises 11 residues. Trimming removed 5 bases from V and 6 bases from J, with 8 bases in between. CDR3 nucleotide sequence: TGTGCCAGCAGTTTCGGGGGCGAGCAGTACTTC. Translated, it gives CASSFGGEQYF.

The chain recombines TRBV19 with TRBJ1-5; D is possibly TRBD1 (5 bases). Germline CDR1 reads LNHDA; CDR2 reads SQIVND (reference sequence). CDR3 length: 14 amino acids. The germline V and J ends were trimmed by 5 bases and 5 bases, with 13 bases remaining between them. This CDR3 reads CASSHRQIHQPQHF. The CDR3 DNA is TGTGCCAGTAGTCATAGACAGATCCATCAGCCCCAGCATTTT.

V is TRBV4-2 and J is TRBJ1-4; 10 bases are a match to TRBD1. The CDR3 covers 17 residues. V was pared by 0 bases and J by 7 bases, with 8 bases of the junction left unmatched. The germline V gene has CDR1 LGHNA and CDR2 YNFKEQ. The CDR3 protein is CASSQEEVRTGGEKLFF. Written as DNA, the CDR3 is TGTGCCAGCAGCCAAGAAGAAGTAAGGACAGGGGGTGAAAAACTGTTTTTT.

This chain links TRBV19 with TRBJ2-3, with 7 bases aligning to TRBD1. The CDR3 is 14 amino acids. The V gene end was trimmed by 2 bases and the J gene end by 6 bases; junction bases not matched to a gene: 5. Per germline, CDR1 LNHDA and CDR2 SQIVND (reference sequence). The CDR3 here is CASSIRGPGDTQYF. CDR3 DNA sequence: TGTGCCAGTAGTATAAGGGGGCCCGGGGATACGCAGTATTTT.

The gene calls are TRBV5-1 and TRBJ1-1; D is unresolved. This CDR3 is 14 amino acids long. Germline CDR1 SGHRS, CDR2 YFSETQ. Trimming took off 4 bases at V and 5 bases at J, with 15 bases between the two ends. CDR3 coding DNA: TGCGCCAGCAGCCCTCAAGGCGGCGGGACTGAAGCTTTCTTT. Amino acid sequence: CASSPQGGGTEAFF.

This chain connects TRBV27 to TRBJ2-5; D gene uncertain. CDR3 length: 15 amino acids. The germline V gene has CDR1 MNHEY and CDR2 SMNVEV (reference sequence). V lost 5 bases and J lost 5, with 18 bases in between. The CDR3 coding sequence is TGTGCCAGCAGTAACCCTCGAGAGTACGTGGAGACCCAGTACTTC. Amino acid sequence: CASSNPREYVETQYF.

V and J are TRBV28 and TRBJ2-7; weak D call: TRBD1 (5 bases). V was cut by 4 bases and J by 7 bases, with 23 bases left in between. The CDR3 has 16 amino acids. Per the germline V gene, CDR1 is MDHEN and CDR2 is SYDVKM. The CDR3 spells CASSSPTGSGYREQYF. CDR3 coding DNA: TGTGCCAGCAGTTCCCCCACCGGGTCAGGATACAGGGAGCAGTACTTC.

The V and J genes are TRBV19 and TRBJ1-5; tentative D call: TRBD1 (5 bases). Germline V gives CDR1 LNHDA, CDR2 SQIVND (reference sequence). The CDR3 extends over 15 amino acids. The ends were cut back, 6 bases at V and 4 bases at J, with 16 bases in the middle. The CDR3 loop reads CASRESGRLNQPQHF. CDR3 nucleotide sequence: TGTGCCAGTAGAGAATCAGGGAGGCTGAATCAGCCCCAGCATTTT.

The chain combines TRBV9 with TRBJ2-7; D possibly corresponds to TRBD2 (5 bases). V was trimmed by 3 bases and J by 7 bases, leaving 11 bases between them. Germline CDR1 reads SGDLS; CDR2 reads YYNGEE. This CDR3 has 12 amino acids. CDR3 nucleotides: TGTGCCAGCAGCGGAGGGCCCGGAGAGCAGTACTTC. It yields the protein CASSGGPGEQYF.

This chain links TRBV28 with TRBJ1-5; D remains unclear. Deletions cut 6 bases from V and 4 bases from J, with 10 bases between. Germline CDR1 MDHEN, CDR2 SYDVKM. This CDR3 contains 13 residues. The CDR3 loop reads CASRTAANQPQHF. The CDR3 DNA reads as TGTGCCAGCAGAACAGCTGCGAATCAGCCCCAGCATTTT. The full variable domain, completed using reference TRBV28 and TRBJ1-5, is DVKVTQSSRYLVKRTGEKVFLECVQDMDHENMFWYRQDPGLGLRLIYFSYDVKMKEKGDIPEGYSVSREKKERFSLILESASTNQTSMYLCASRTAANQPQHFGDGTRLSIL.

The J gene is TRBJ1-1, the V gene TRBV5-1; D ambiguous. Germline values: CDR1 SGHRS, CDR2 YFSETQ. The length of the CDR3 is 14 residues. V shed 3 bases and J shed 3 bases, with 12 bases lying between them. This chain's CDR3 is CASSSSRFDTEAFF. The CDR3 coding sequence is TGCGCCAGCAGCTCTAGTAGATTCGACACTGAAGCTTTCTTT.

This chain uses TRBV19 with TRBJ1-3, with 7 bases identical to TRBD1. The CDR3 contains 16 residues. Unmatched junction bases numbered 5, after V lost 3 bases and J lost 0 bases. CDR1 and CDR2 (germline): LNHDA, SQIVND (reference sequence). CDR3 protein: CASSITGAFSGNTIYF. DNA for the CDR3: TGTGCCAGTAGTATCACAGGGGCCTTCTCTGGAAACACCATATATTTT.

This chain links TRBV6-2 or TRBV6-3 with TRBJ1-6, with 9 nucleotides matching TRBD1. With V trimmed by 4 bases and J by 10 bases, 8 bases remained unmatched. The CDR3 totals 15 residues. The V gene's germline CDR1 is MNHEY and CDR2 SVGEGT. CDR3 in DNA: TGTGCCAGCAGTTCCCGGACAGGGGCGAACTCACCCCTCCACTTT. It translates to CASSSRTGANSPLHF.

This clone was seen a few times. The J gene is TRBJ2-7, the V gene TRBV7-2; the match to TRBD2 covers 9 bases. This CDR3 is 18 amino acids long. CDR1 is SGHTA and CDR2 is FQGNSA in the germline V gene. J was trimmed by 6 bases and V by 2 bases; bases with no gene match: 17. CDR3 sequence: CASSLPRHPAGGLREQYF. CDR3 nucleotide sequence: TGTGCCAGCAGCTTACCCCGCCATCCAGCGGGAGGCCTCCGCGAGCAGTACTTC.

The chain combines TRBV2 with TRBJ2-1, with 10 bases aligning to TRBD2. The CDR3 sequence is 12 residues long. The V gene end was trimmed by 5 bases and the J gene end by 13 bases; junction bases not matched to a gene: 5. Germline loops: CDR1 SNHLY, CDR2 FYNNEI. The CDR3 DNA follows: TGTGCCAGCAGTCGTTTAGCGGGGGGACAGTTCTTC. The encoded protein is CASSRLAGGQFF.

The J gene is TRBJ1-4, the V gene TRBV11-2, with D perhaps matching TRBD1 (5 bases). The CDR3 contains 12 residues. Germline V CDR1 and CDR2: SGHAT, FQNNGV. Trimming shortened V by 5 bases and J by 10 bases, and 11 bases separated the two germline ends. CDR3 sequence (DNA): TGTGCCAGCAGCAATCCGGGGGGAAAACTGTTTTTT. Amino acids: CASSNPGGKLFF. Supplemented by reference TRBV11-2 and TRBJ1-4, the full variable domain reads EAGVAQSPRYKIIEKRQSVAFWCNPISGHATLYWYQQILGQGPKLLIQFQNNGVVDDSQLPKDRFSAERLKGVDSTLKIQPAKLEDSAVYLCASSNPGGKLFFGSGTQLSVL.

The chain links TRBV5-1 to TRBJ2-5, with D perhaps TRBD1 (6 bases). The CDR3 length is 15 residues. Trimming cost V 0 bases and J 5 bases, with 14 bases left between them. Germline CDR1 SGHRS, CDR2 YFSETQ. Here the CDR3 DNA reads TGCGCCAGCAGCTTGGCACCAGGGGAATGGGAGACCCAGTACTTC. As protein: CASSLAPGEWETQYF.

The V gene is TRBV28, the J gene TRBJ1-2; D is undetermined. V was clipped by 2 bases and J by 8 bases, with 12 bases between them. CDR1 is MDHEN, CDR2 SYDVKM, per germline. The CDR3 extends over 13 amino acids. CDR3 residues: CASSLAMAEGYTF. The CDR3 coding sequence is TGTGCCAGCAGTTTAGCTATGGCGGAGGGCTACACCTTC.

This chain links TRBV27 with TRBJ2-3; D remains unclear. CDR3 size: 16 residues. Per the germline V gene, CDR1 is MNHEY and CDR2 is SMNVEV (reference sequence). V was cut by 6 bases and J by 6 bases, with 22 bases left in between. The CDR3 reads CASSRDDLDLEDTQYF. The CDR3 DNA is TGTGCCAGCAGCCGCGATGATCTGGATCTAGAGGATACGCAGTATTTT.